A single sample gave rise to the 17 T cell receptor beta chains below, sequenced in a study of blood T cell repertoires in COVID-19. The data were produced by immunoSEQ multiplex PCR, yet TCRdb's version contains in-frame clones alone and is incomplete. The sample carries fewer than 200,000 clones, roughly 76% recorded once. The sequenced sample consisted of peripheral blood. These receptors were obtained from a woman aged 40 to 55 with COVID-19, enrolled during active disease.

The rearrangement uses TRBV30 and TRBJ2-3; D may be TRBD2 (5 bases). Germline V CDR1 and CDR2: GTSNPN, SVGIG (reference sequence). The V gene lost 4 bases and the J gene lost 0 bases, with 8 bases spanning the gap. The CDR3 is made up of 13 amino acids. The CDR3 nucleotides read TGTGCCTGGATGGCGGGTAGCACAGATACGCAGTATTTT. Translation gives CAWMAGSTDTQYF.

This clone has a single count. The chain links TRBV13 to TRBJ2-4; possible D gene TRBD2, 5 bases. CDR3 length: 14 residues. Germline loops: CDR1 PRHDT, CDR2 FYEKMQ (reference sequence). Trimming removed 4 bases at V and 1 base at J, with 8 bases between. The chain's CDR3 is CASSSLDAKNIQYF. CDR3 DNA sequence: TGTGCCAGCAGCTCACTAGACGCCAAAAACATTCAGTACTTC.

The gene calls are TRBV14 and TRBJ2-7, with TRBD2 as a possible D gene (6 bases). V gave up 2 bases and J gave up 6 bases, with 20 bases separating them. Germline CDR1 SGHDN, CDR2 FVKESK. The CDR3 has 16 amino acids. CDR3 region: CASSQYRGRSSGEQYF. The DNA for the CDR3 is TGTGCCAGCAGCCAATACCGGGGGAGGTCCTCAGGCGAGCAGTACTTC.

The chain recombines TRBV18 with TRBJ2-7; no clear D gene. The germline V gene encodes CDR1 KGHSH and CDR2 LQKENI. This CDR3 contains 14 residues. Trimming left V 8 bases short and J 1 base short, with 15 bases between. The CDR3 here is CASAPTGFSYEQYF. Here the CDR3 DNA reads TGTGCCAGCGCCCCTACGGGTTTTTCCTACGAGCAGTACTTC.

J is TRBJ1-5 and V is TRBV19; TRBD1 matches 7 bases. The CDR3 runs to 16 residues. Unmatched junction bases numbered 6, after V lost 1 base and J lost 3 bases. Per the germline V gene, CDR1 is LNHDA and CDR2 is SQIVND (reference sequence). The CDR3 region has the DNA TGTGCCAGTAGTATAGGGACAGGCTACCTCAATCAGCCCCAGCATTTT. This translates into CASSIGTGYLNQPQHF.

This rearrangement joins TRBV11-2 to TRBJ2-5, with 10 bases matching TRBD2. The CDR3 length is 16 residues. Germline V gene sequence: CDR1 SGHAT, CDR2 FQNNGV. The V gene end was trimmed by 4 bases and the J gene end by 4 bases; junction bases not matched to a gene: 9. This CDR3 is CASSYTSGIKRETQYF. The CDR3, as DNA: TGTGCCAGCAGCTATACTAGCGGGATAAAGAGAGAGACCCAGTACTTC.

CDR3 loop: CASSFGGTGGAFF. The CDR3 DNA reads TGTGCCAGCAGCTTCGGGGGAACAGGGGGAGCTTTCTTT. The chain recombines TRBV7-8 with TRBJ1-1, with 8 bases fitting TRBD1. V lost 3 bases and J lost 10; bases outside the gene matches: 7. Germline V gene sequence: CDR1 SGHVS, CDR2 FQNEAQ. This CDR3 contains 13 residues. Drawing the rest from reference TRBV7-8 and TRBJ1-1, the complete variable domain is GAGVSQSPRYKVAKRGQDVALRCDPISGHVSLFWYQQALGQGPEFLTYFQNEAQLDKSGLPSDRFFAERPEGSVSTLKIQRTQQEDSAVYLCASSFGGTGGAFFGQGTRLTVV.

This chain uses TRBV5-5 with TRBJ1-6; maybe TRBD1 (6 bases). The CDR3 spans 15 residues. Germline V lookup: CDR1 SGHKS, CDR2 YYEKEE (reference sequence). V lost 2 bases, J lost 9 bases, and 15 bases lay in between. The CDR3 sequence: CASSFRAGGSSPLHF. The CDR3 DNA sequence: TGTGCCAGCAGCTTCCGTGCGGGGGGCTCTTCACCCCTCCACTTT.

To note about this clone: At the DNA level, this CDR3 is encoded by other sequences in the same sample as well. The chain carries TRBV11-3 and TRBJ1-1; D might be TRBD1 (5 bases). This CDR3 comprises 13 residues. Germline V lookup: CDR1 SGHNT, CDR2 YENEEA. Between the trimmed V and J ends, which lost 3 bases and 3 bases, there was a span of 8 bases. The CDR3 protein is CASSLGEDTEAFF. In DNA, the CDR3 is TGTGCCAGCAGCTTGGGGGAGGACACTGAAGCTTTCTTT.

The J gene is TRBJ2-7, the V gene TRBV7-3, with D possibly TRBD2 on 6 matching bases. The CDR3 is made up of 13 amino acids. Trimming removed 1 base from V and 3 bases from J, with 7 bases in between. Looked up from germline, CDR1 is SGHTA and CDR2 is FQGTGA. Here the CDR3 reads CASSLMGGYEQYF. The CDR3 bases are TGTGCCAGCAGCTTAATGGGGGGCTACGAGCAGTACTTC.

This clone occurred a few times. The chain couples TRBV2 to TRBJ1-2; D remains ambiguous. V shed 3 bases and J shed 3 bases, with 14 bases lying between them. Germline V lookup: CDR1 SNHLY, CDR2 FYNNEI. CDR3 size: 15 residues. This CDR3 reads CASSDRPPGYYGYTF. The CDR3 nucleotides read TGTGCCAGCAGTGACCGGCCCCCGGGGTACTATGGCTACACCTTC.

CDR3: CSVEDPSFRSLYGYTF. The DNA of the CDR3 is TGCAGCGTTGAAGACCCGTCGTTCAGGTCTCTATATGGCTACACCTTC. This sequence joins TRBV29-1 and TRBJ1-2, with unresolved D. V dropped 0 bases and J dropped 5 bases, with 19 bases sitting between them. CDR1 is SQVTM, CDR2 ANQGSEA, per germline. The CDR3 sequence is 16 residues long.

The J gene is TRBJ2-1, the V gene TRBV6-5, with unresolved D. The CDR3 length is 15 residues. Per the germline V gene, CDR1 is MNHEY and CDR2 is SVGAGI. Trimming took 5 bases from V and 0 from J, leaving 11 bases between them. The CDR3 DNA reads TGTGCCAGCAGTCGTAGCACTGGCTCCTACAATGAGCAGTTCTTC. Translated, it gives CASSRSTGSYNEQFF.

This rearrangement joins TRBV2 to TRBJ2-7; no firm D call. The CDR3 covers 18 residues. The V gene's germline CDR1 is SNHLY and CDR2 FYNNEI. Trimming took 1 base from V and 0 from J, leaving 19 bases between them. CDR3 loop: CASSEDPRLPKSSYEQYV. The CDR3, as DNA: TGTGCCAGCAGTGAAGACCCGAGGCTGCCAAAAAGCTCCTACGAGCAGTACGTC.

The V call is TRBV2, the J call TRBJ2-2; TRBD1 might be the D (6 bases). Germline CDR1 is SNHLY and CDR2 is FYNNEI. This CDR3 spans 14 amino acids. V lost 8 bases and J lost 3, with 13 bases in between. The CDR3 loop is CASHRDTYTGELFF. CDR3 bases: TGTGCCAGCCACCGGGACACTTACACCGGGGAGCTGTTTTTT.

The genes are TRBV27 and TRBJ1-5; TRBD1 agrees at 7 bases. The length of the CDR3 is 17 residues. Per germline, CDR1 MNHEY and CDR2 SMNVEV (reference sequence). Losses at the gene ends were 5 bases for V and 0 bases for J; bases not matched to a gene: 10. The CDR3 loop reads CASSQQGSRFSNQPQHF. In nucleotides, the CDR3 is TGTGCCAGCAGTCAACAGGGGAGTCGGTTTAGCAATCAGCCCCAGCATTTT.

CDR3 DNA sequence: TGTGCCAGCAGCGTAGCGAGCTCAGGGCCTGGGGCCAACGTCCTGACTTTC. Translation: CASSVASSGPGANVLTF. The rearrangement uses TRBV9 and TRBJ2-6; tentative D call: TRBD1 (5 bases). The germline V and J ends were trimmed by 0 bases and 2 bases, with 12 bases remaining between them. This CDR3 comprises 17 residues. CDR1 SGDLS and CDR2 YYNGEE come from the germline V gene.